Below are 13 T cell receptor beta chains sequenced from a single sample in a study of blood T cell repertoires in COVID-19 (dated by TCRdb to the early 2020s). Libraries were built with the immunoSEQ multiplex PCR assay. Sourced from immuneACCESS, this table was stored by TCRdb with only in-frame sequences that have V and J called. A share of the clones is absent; for the studies checked, an unresolved V gene accounts for under half, and the remainder has no known explanation. This sample is represented by approximately 350,000 clones; more than 75% of them were singletons. Together, the top ten hold roughly 6% of the sample. Sequences were obtained from peripheral blood. Every receptor here comes from a woman aged 50 to 60 with COVID-19, enrolled during active disease.

This clone showed up just once. The chain employs TRBV5-3 and TRBJ1-5; no reliable D call. TRBV5-3 is annotated as an ORF whose role is uncertain. This CDR3 is 11 amino acids long. V was cut by 3 bases and J by 7 bases, with 5 bases left in between. The CDR3 loop reads CARSWRQPQHF. DNA of the CDR3: TGTGCCAGAAGCTGGCGGCAGCCCCAGCATTTT.

The gene calls are TRBV7-6 and TRBJ2-1; no definite D call. The CDR3 runs 15 residues. Looked up from germline, CDR1 is SGHVS and CDR2 is FNYEAQ. The ends were cut back, 3 bases at V and 6 bases at J, with 15 bases in the middle. CDR3 nucleotide sequence: TGTGCCAGCAGCTTTAGTCCTACGAACTTCAATGAGCAGTTCTTC. It codes for CASSFSPTNFNEQFF. Full variable domain (remainder filled in from reference TRBV7-6 and TRBJ2-1): GAGVSQSPRYKVTKRGQDVALRCDPISGHVSLYWYRQALGQGPEFLTYFNYEAQQDKSGLPNDRFSAERPEGSISTLTIQRTEQRDSAMYRCASSFSPTNFNEQFFGPGTRLTVL.

V is TRBV4-2 and J is TRBJ2-3; no definite D call. The CDR3 runs 14 residues. Germline V gene data show CDR1 as LGHNA and CDR2 as YNFKEQ. V was clipped by 1 base and J by 4 bases, with 9 bases between them. The CDR3 loop reads CASSQGREPDTQYF. CDR3 sequence (DNA): TGTGCCAGCAGCCAAGGTCGAGAGCCAGATACGCAGTATTTT.

The rearrangement links TRBV5-1 to TRBJ1-2; no definite D call. The CDR3 is 14 residues long. V was pared by 1 base and J by 2 bases, with 9 bases between. Germline loops: CDR1 SGHRS, CDR2 YFSETQ. The DNA for the CDR3 is TGCGCCAGCAGCTTGACGTCGGTCAACTATGGCTACACCTTC. Translated: CASSLTSVNYGYTF.

This sequence joins TRBV5-1 and TRBJ2-1; 12 bases align to TRBD2. With V trimmed by 3 bases and J by 3 bases, 7 bases remained unmatched. Germline CDR1 is SGHRS and CDR2 is YFSETQ. This CDR3 has 17 residues. CDR3 amino acids: CASSSLAGGGGYNEQFF. Written as DNA, the CDR3 is TGCGCCAGCAGCTCCCTAGCGGGAGGGGGGGGCTACAATGAGCAGTTCTTC.

The DNA of the CDR3 is TGTGCCAGCTCACCTACGACAGGGTTGGTCGGCTATGGCTACACCTTC. Translated: CASSPTTGLVGYGYTF. V usage is TRBV18 and J usage is TRBJ1-2, with TRBD1 matching over 7 bases. Germline V gives CDR1 KGHSH, CDR2 LQKENI. J was trimmed by 4 bases and V by 3 bases; bases with no gene match: 11. The CDR3 consists of 16 residues. Full variable domain (outside the CDR3, taken from reference TRBV18 and TRBJ1-2): NAGVMQNPRHLVRRRGQEARLRCSPMKGHSHVYWYRQLPEEGLKFMVYLQKENIIDESGMPKERFSAEFPKEGPSILRIQQVVRGDSAAYFCASSPTTGLVGYGYTFGSGTRLTVV.

The V call is TRBV9, the J call TRBJ2-7, with 8 bases matching TRBD1. The germline CDR1 and CDR2 sequences are SGDLS and YYNGEE. The J segment lost 5 bases and the V segment lost 0 bases, leaving 4 bases of the junction unmatched. This CDR3 spans 14 amino acids. The CDR3, as DNA: TGTGCCAGCAGCGTAGGACAGGGGTTCGACGAGCAGTACTTC. Protein sequence: CASSVGQGFDEQYF.

The chain recombines TRBV12-3 or TRBV12-4 with TRBJ2-1, with no clear D. Trimming took 6 bases from V and 7 from J, leaving 10 bases between them. The CDR3 is 12 amino acids. CDR3 sequence: CASSLYRNEQFF. The CDR3 DNA reads as TGTGCCAGCAGCCTCTACCGAAATGAGCAGTTCTTC.

The J gene is TRBJ2-5, the V gene TRBV18; TRBD2 might be the D (6 bases). V gave up 3 bases and J gave up 0 bases, with 11 bases separating them. The germline V gene has CDR1 KGHSH and CDR2 LQKENI. The length of the CDR3 is 15 residues. CDR3 in DNA: TGTGCCAGCTCACCGGACGGGAGATACCAAGAGACCCAGTACTTC. Amino acid sequence: CASSPDGRYQETQYF.

This rearrangement joins TRBV19 to TRBJ1-1, with 8 bases identical to TRBD1. The CDR3 spans 13 residues. V was pared by 6 bases and J by 6 bases, with 6 bases of the junction left unmatched. CDR1 and CDR2 from the germline V gene are LNHDA and SQIVND (reference sequence). The CDR3 DNA reads TGTGCCAGTAGAACCGACAGGGGCGCTGAAGCTTTCTTT. Translating gives CASRTDRGAEAFF. Full variable domain (remainder filled in from reference TRBV19 and TRBJ1-1): DGGITQSPKYLFRKEGQNVTLSCEQNLNHDAMYWYRQDPGQGLRLIYYSQIVNDFQKGDIAEGYSVSREKKESFPLTVTSAQKNPTAFYLCASRTDRGAEAFFGQGTRLTVV.

The chain recombines TRBV4-1 with TRBJ2-1; possible D gene TRBD2, 5 bases. Trimming stripped 0 bases from V and 10 bases from J, with 13 bases between. Germline V CDR1 and CDR2: MGHRA, YSYEKL. This CDR3 region has 14 residues. The chain's CDR3 is CASSQETRQLEQFF. CDR3 in DNA: TGCGCCAGCAGCCAAGAAACTAGGCAGCTCGAGCAGTTCTTC.

The V gene is TRBV18, the J gene TRBJ1-1; the D gene is possibly TRBD1 (6 bases). Germline lookup yields CDR1 KGHSH and CDR2 LQKENI. Trimming took 9 bases from V and 6 from J, leaving 17 bases between them. CDR3 length: 13 amino acids. Here the CDR3 DNA reads TGTGCCAGTTCCCCTTACAGGGACGCTGAAGCTTTCTTT. This sequence encodes CASSPYRDAEAFF.

The genes are TRBV2 and TRBJ2-2; D is undetermined. This CDR3 region has 13 residues. Trimming removed 6 bases from V and 5 bases from J, with 10 bases in between. The germline V gene encodes CDR1 SNHLY and CDR2 FYNNEI. CDR3 amino acids: CASRRAPTGELFF. The CDR3 DNA follows: TGTGCCAGCAGAAGAGCGCCGACCGGGGAGCTGTTTTTT.